These 11 T cell receptor beta chains originate from one sample sequenced in a study of T cell repertoires in cytomegalovirus infection. TCRdb itself ran the reads through MiXCR, one entry per CDR3 protein. This table has some 800,000 distinct CDR3 sequences, 32% appearing once. Their antigen targets remain unknown. Source: cultured CD8+ T cells from PBMCs, taken from culture after CMV antigen stimulation. These receptors were collected from a human donor in good health (CMV status not recorded). Some clones in this sample may be carry-over from other donors' samples.

This clonotype was counted a single time. CDR3 nucleotide sequence: TGTGCCAGCAGTAGGGACCCCACGAACACTGAAGCTTTCTTT. The encoded protein is CASSRDPTNTEAFF. This chain joins TRBV7-4 and TRBJ1-1, with D tentatively TRBD1 (5 bases). CDR1 SGHVT and CDR2 SQSDAQ come from the germline V gene. This CDR3 has 14 residues. The V end lost 6 bases, the J end lost 1 base, and 12 bases lay between the germline ends. The entire variable domain, with the rest obtained from reference TRBV7-4 and TRBJ1-1, is as follows: GAGVSQSPRYKVAKRGRDVALRCDSISGHVTLYWYRQTLGQGSEVLTYSQSDAQRDKSGRPSGRFSAERPERSVSTLKIQRTEQGDSAVYLCASSRDPTNTEAFFGQGTRLTVV.

This clonotype was counted a few times. The chain uses TRBV18 and TRBJ2-1, with no clear D. CDR3 length equals 14 residues. V dropped 6 bases and J dropped 4 bases, with 13 bases sitting between them. Germline CDR1 KGHSH, CDR2 LQKENI. The CDR3 spells CASSEVILYNEQFF. The CDR3 nucleotides read TGTGCCAGCTCCGAGGTTATATTATACAATGAGCAGTTCTTC.

This clonotype was detected only a few times. Mismatch with germline at one junction end may stem from a read error. V usage is TRBV27 and J usage is TRBJ2-1; possibly TRBD2 for D (6 bases). The CDR3 covers 14 residues. Germline V gives CDR1 MNHEY, CDR2 SMNVEV (reference sequence). CDR3 in DNA: TGTGCCAGCAGTTTTGGGGACTCCCACAATGAGCAGTTCTTC. Residues: CASSFGDSHNEQFF.

V usage is TRBV4-1 and J usage is TRBJ2-1; perhaps TRBD2 as D (7 bases). Trimming took 0 bases from V and 9 from J, leaving 18 bases between them. Germline values: CDR1 MGHRA, CDR2 YSYEKL. The CDR3 length is 16 residues. The CDR3 is CASSQEGLAEGGEQFF. The CDR3 bases are TGCGCCAGCAGCCAAGAGGGTCTAGCGGAGGGGGGTGAGCAGTTCTTC.

About this clonotype itself: This could be a read error, since a much larger clone is one nucleotide away. The V call is TRBV7-2, the J call TRBJ2-7; weak D call: TRBD1 (6 bases). With 5 bases removed from V and 3 bases from J, the gap between germline ends came to 17 bases. CDR1 is SGHTA, CDR2 FQGNSA, per germline. The CDR3 consists of 15 residues. The CDR3 DNA is TGTACCAGCAGCCGATTAGCGACAGGAATCTACGAGCAGTACGTC. Translating gives CTSSRLATGIYEQYV.

The chain joins TRBV7-6 to TRBJ2-1, with 10 bases fitting TRBD1. CDR3 length: 16 amino acids. Germline V CDR1 and CDR2: SGHVS, FNYEAQ. CDR3 loop: CARTPGTGDFYNEQFF. The DNA for the CDR3 is TGTGCTAGGACTCCAGGGACAGGGGACTTCTACAATGAGCAGTTCTTC.

This clonotype has more than one count but fewer than ten. V and J are TRBV12-5 and TRBJ1-6, with 7 bases fitting TRBD1. V shed 1 base, J shed 4 bases, and the junction held 4 bases outside the gene matches. CDR1 and CDR2 from the germline V gene are LGHNT and FRNRAP. There are 16 residues in the CDR3. As DNA, the CDR3 is TGTGCTAGTGGTTTGGCTCCGGGACAGTATAATTCACCCCTCCACTTT. It codes for CASGLAPGQYNSPLHF. The full variable domain, in which reference TRBV12-5 and TRBJ1-6 provide the parts outside the CDR3, is DARVTQTPRHKVTEMGQEVTMRCQPILGHNTVFWYRQTMMQGLELLAYFRNRAPLDDSGMPKDRFSAEMPDATLATLKIQPSEPRDSAVYFCASGLAPGQYNSPLHFGNGTRLTVT.

A note on this clonotype: This sequence may be a read error, since a much larger clone differs from it by one base. The rearrangement links TRBV7-4 to TRBJ1-2; maybe TRBD1 (6 bases). Germline-derived CDR1 and CDR2 are SGHVT and SQSDAQ. The ends were cut back, 4 bases at V and 4 bases at J, with 10 bases in the middle. CDR3 size: 13 residues. The CDR3 region has the DNA TGTGCCAGCAGCTCCCCGGACAGCTATGGCTACACCTTC. Translating it yields CASSSPDSYGYTF.

This clonotype was counted a few times. The chain links TRBV2 to TRBJ2-5; 8 bases agree with TRBD2. J gave up 4 bases and V 8 bases, and 9 bases lay outside the gene matches. CDR3 length: 14 amino acids. Germline CDR1 SNHLY, CDR2 FYNNEI. CDR3 sequence (DNA): TGTGCCAGCCTTGAGCGGGGGCGGGGAGAGACCCAGTACTTC. Its protein product is CASLERGRGETQYF.

This clonotype has just one count. The chain combines TRBV27 with TRBJ1-5; D is unresolved. CDR3 size: 13 residues. The germline V and J ends were trimmed by 5 bases and 2 bases, with 7 bases remaining between them. CDR1 MNHEY and CDR2 SMNVEV come from the germline V gene (reference sequence). The CDR3 is CASSTWGNQPQHF. Written as DNA, the CDR3 is TGTGCCAGCAGTACCTGGGGCAATCAGCCCCAGCATTTT.

This clonotype came up many times. The chain couples TRBV7-8 to TRBJ2-2; possibly TRBD1 for D (6 bases). CDR1 and CDR2 (germline): SGHVS, FQNEAQ. V was shortened by 3 bases and J by 5 bases, with 10 bases between the two germline ends. There are 14 residues in the CDR3. The CDR3 DNA sequence: TGTGCCAGCAGCTTCAGGGGATGGACCGGGGAGCTGTTTTTT. Protein: CASSFRGWTGELFF.